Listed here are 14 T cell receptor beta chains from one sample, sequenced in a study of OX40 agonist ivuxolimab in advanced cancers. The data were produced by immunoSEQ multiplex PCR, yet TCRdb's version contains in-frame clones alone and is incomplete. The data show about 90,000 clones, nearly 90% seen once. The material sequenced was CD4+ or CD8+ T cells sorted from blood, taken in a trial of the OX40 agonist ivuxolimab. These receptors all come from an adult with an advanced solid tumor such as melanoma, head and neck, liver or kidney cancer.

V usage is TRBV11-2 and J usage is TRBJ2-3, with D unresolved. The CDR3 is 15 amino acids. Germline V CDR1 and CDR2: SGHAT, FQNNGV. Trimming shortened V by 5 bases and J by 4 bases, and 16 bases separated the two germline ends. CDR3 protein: CASSPVGVRSDTQYF. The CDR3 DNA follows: TGTGCCAGCAGCCCGGTAGGAGTTCGATCAGATACGCAGTATTTT. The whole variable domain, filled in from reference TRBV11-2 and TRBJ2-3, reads EAGVAQSPRYKIIEKRQSVAFWCNPISGHATLYWYQQILGQGPKLLIQFQNNGVVDDSQLPKDRFSAERLKGVDSTLKIQPAKLEDSAVYLCASSPVGVRSDTQYFGPGTRLTVL.

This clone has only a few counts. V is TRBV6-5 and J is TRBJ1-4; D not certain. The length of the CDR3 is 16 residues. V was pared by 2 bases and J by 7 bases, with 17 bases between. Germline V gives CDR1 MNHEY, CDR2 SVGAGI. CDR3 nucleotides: TGTGCCAGCAGTTACCAAAGGCCAGCACTTGGTGAAAAACTGTTTTTT. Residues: CASSYQRPALGEKLFF.

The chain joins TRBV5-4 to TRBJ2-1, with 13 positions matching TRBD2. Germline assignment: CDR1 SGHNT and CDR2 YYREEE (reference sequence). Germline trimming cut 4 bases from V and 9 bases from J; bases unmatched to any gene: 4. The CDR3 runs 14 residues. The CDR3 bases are TGTGCCAGCAGCCGTAGACTAGCGGGAGGTGAGCAGTTCTTC. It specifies CASSRRLAGGEQFF.

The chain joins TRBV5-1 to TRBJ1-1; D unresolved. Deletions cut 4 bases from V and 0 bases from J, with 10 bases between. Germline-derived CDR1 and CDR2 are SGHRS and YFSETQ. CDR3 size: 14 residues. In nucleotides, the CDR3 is TGCGCCAGCAGCCCCGGATCACTGAACACTGAAGCTTTCTTT. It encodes CASSPGSLNTEAFF.

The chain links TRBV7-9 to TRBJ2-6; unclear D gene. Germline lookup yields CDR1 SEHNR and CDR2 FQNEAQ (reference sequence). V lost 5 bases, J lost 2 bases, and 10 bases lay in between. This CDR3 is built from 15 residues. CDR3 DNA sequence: TGTGCCAGCAGCCCAGAGACCGCTGGGGCCAACGTCCTGACTTTC. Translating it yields CASSPETAGANVLTF.

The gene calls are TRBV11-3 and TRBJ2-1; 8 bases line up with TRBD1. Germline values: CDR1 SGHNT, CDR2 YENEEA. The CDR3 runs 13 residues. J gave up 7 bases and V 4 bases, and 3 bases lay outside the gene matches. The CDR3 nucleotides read TGTGCCAGCAGCTCCGGACAGGGTAATGAGCAGTTCTTC. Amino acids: CASSSGQGNEQFF.

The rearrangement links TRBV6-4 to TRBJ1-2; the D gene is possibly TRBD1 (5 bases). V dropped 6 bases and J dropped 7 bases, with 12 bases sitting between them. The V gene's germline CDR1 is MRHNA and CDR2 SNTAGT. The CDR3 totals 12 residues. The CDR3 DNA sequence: TGTGCCAGCAGCCCCGGGGGATCTGGCTACACCTTC. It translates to CASSPGGSGYTF.

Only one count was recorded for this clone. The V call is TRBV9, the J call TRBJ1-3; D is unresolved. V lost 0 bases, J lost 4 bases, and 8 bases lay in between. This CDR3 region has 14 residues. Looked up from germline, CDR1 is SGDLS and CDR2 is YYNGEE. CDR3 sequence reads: CASSVGSTGNTIYF. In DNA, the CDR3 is TGTGCCAGCAGCGTAGGGAGTACCGGAAACACCATATATTTT.

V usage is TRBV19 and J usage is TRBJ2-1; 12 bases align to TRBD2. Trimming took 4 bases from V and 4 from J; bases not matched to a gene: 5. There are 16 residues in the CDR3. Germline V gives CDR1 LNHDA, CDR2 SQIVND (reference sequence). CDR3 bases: TGTGCCAGTAGTACTCGGACTAGCGGGATATACAATGAGCAGTTCTTC. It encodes CASSTRTSGIYNEQFF.

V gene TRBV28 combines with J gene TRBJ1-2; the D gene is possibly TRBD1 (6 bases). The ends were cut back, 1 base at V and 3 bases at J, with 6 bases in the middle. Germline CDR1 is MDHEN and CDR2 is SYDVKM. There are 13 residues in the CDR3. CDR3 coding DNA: TGTGCCAGCAGTTTATACAGGGACTATGGCTACACCTTC. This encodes CASSLYRDYGYTF.

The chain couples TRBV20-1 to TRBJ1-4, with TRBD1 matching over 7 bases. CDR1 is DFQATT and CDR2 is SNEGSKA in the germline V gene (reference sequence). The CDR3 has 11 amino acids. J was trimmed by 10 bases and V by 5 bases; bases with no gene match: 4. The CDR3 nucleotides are TGCAGTGCTCACCAGGGGGGAAAACTGTTTTTT. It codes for CSAHQGGKLFF.

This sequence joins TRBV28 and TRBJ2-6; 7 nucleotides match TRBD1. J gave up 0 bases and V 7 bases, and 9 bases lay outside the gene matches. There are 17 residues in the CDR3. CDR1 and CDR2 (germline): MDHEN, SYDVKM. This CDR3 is CASNPRGIRSGANVLTF. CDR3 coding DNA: TGTGCCAGCAACCCCAGGGGGATCCGCTCTGGGGCCAACGTCCTGACTTTC.

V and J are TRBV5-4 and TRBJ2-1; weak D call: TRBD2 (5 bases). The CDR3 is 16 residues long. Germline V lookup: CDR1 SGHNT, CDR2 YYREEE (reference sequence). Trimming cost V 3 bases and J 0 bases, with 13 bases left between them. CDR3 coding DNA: TGTGCCAGCAGCTGGGGAGCGGAGAGCTCCTACAATGAGCAGTTCTTC. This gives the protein CASSWGAESSYNEQFF.

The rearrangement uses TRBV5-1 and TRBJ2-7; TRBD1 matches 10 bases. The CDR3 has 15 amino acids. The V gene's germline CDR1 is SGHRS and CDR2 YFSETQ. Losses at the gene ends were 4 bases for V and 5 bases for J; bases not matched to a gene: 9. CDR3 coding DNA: TGCGCCAGCAGCCCCCCGAGGACAGGGGGAAACGAGCAGTACTTC. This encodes CASSPPRTGGNEQYF.